This is a list of T cell receptor beta chains from one sample in a study of cytomegalovirus exposure and HLA in healthy donors. The protocol was immunoSEQ multiplex PCR, while the TCRdb copy is restricted to in-frame clones and leaves out a portion. This sample's table reports under 250,000 clones. Specimen: PBMCs. These receptor sequences come from a girl aged 2-15 years in good health and CMV-seropositive. CDR3s include the opening cysteine and the closing phenylalanine or tryptophan. A D gene is named only where the DNA matches it firmly.

j_gene: TRBJ1-4; d_gene: TRBD1; v_gene: TRBV5-5; CDR3nt: TGTGCCAGCAGCTTCGGGACAGCATCAGAAAAACTGTTTTTT; CDR3aa: CASSFGTASEKLFF
j_gene: TRBJ1-1; d_gene: -; v_gene: TRBV5-4; CDR3nt: TGTGCCAGCAGCTTGGCCGCAGGGCTAGGCACTGAAGCTTTCTTT; CDR3aa: CASSLAAGLGTEAFF
j_gene: TRBJ2-2; d_gene: -; v_gene: TRBV28; CDR3nt: TGTGCCAGCAGTTTTGGGCCCGGGGAGCTGTTTTTT; CDR3aa: CASSFGPGELFF
j_gene: TRBJ2-1; d_gene: TRBD2; v_gene: TRBV19; CDR3nt: TGTGCCAGTAGTACGACTAGCGGGAGTGGTTCATACAATGAGCAGTTCTTC; CDR3aa: CASSTTSGSGSYNEQFF
j_gene: TRBJ2-3; d_gene: TRBD2; v_gene: TRBV29-1; CDR3nt: TGCAGCGTATGGACTAGCAGCACAGATACGCAGTATTTT; CDR3aa: CSVWTSSTDTQYF
j_gene: TRBJ2-1; d_gene: TRBD2; v_gene: TRBV5-6; CDR3nt: TGTGCCAGCAGCTGGGAGGGACGCGCCCTGCACAATGAGCAGTTCTTC; CDR3aa: CASSWEGRALHNEQFF
j_gene: TRBJ2-7; d_gene: -; v_gene: TRBV5-6; CDR3nt: TGTGCCAGCAGCTTAGGACAGACCCTCCCCTACGAGCAGTACTTC; CDR3aa: CASSLGQTLPYEQYF
j_gene: TRBJ2-3; d_gene: -; v_gene: TRBV19; CDR3nt: TGTGCCAGTAGGAGGCGAGGCACAGATACGCAGTATTTT; CDR3aa: CASRRRGTDTQYF
j_gene: TRBJ2-1; d_gene: -; v_gene: TRBV6-5; CDR3nt: TGTGCCAGCAGCTCAAGGACAGCTAGAAACAATGAGCAGTTCTTC; CDR3aa: CASSSRTARNNEQFF
j_gene: TRBJ2-2; d_gene: -; v_gene: TRBV27; CDR3nt: TGTGCCAGGGGCACAGACACCGGGGAGCTGTTTTTT; CDR3aa: CARGTDTGELFF
j_gene: TRBJ1-1; d_gene: -; v_gene: TRBV5-4; CDR3nt: TGTGCCAGCAGCTCCGCAGGGTTGTACACTGAAGCTTTCTTT; CDR3aa: CASSSAGLYTEAFF
j_gene: TRBJ2-7; d_gene: TRBD1; v_gene: TRBV7-2; CDR3nt: TGTGCCAGCAGCCCAACCAGGGGACAGTCCCCGAAGTACTTC; CDR3aa: CASSPTRGQSPKYF
j_gene: TRBJ2-1; d_gene: -; v_gene: TRBV10-1; CDR3nt: TGCGCCACCCCTCGGTGGAGGGATTACTACAATGAGCAGTTCTTC; CDR3aa: CATPRWRDYYNEQFF